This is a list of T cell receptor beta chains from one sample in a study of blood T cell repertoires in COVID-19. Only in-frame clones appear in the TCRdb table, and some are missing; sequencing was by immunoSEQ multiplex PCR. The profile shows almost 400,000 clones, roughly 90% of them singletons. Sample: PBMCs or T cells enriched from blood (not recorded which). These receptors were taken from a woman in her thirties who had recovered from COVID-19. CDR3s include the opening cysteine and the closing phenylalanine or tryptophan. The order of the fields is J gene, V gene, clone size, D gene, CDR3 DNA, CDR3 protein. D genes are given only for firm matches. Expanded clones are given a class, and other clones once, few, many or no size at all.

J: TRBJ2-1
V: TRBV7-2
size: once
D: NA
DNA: TGTGCCAGCAGCCCCGGCCGACTAGAGCCCCGCTACAATGAGCAGTTCTTC
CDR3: CASSPGRLEPRYNEQFF

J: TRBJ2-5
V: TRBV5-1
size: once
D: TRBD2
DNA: TGCGCCAGCAGGGGGGGGACTAGCGGGTCCCAAGAGACCCAGTACTTC
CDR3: CASRGGTSGSQETQYF

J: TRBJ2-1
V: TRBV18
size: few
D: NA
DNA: TGTGCCAGCTCACCACCCCTAGCGACTAATGAGCAGTTCTTC
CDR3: CASSPPLATNEQFF

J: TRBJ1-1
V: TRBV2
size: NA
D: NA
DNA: TGTGCCAGCAATAAGGGGCACAAGAATGTGAACACTGAAGCTTTCTTT
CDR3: CASNKGHKNVNTEAFF

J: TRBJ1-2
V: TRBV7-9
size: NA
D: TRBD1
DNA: TGTGCCAGCAGCGCGGACAGGGGGCCCTATGGCTACACCTTC
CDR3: CASSADRGPYGYTF

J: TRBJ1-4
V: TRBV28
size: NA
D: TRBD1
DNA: TGTGCCAGCAGTTTTTCCGGGACAGGGAATGAAAAACTGTTTTTT
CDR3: CASSFSGTGNEKLFF

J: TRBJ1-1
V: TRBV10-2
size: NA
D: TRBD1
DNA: TGCGCCAGCAGGCTAACAGGGGGGACGCCTTTCTTT
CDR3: CASRLTGGTPFF

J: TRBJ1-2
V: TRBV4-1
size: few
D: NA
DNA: TGCGCCAGCAGCCACTCACAGGGATTAACCTATGGCTACACCTTC
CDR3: CASSHSQGLTYGYTF

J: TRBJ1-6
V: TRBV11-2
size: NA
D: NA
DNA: TGTGCCAGCAGCTTACTCCTTGGGCCAGGGATCCACTTT
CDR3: CASSLLLGPGIHF

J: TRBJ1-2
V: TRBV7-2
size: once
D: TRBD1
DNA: TGTGCCAGCAGCTCCCCCCCAGGGGGCGGTGGCTACACCTTC
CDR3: CASSSPPGGGGYTF

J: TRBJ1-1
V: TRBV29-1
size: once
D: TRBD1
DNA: TGCAGCGTCAAGGACAGGGCGGGCACTAAAGCTTTCTTT
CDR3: CSVKDRAGTKAFF

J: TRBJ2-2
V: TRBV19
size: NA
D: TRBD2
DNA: TGTGCCAGTAAGGTAGTGGCGGGGGGACCATTAACTAACACCGGGGAGCTGTTTTTT
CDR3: CASKVVAGGPLTNTGELFF

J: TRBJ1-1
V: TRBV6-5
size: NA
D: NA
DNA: TGTGCCAGCAGTTACTCTACCCGAGGGACTGAAGCTTTCTTT
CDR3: CASSYSTRGTEAFF

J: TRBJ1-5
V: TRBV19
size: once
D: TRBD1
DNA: TGTGCCAGTAGTATAGAACTCGGGACAGTAGTTAATCAGCCCCAGCATTTT
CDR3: CASSIELGTVVNQPQHF

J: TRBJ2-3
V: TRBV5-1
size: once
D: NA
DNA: TGCGCCAGCAGTCGTGAGCGGGGCACAGATACGCAGTATTTT
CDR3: CASSRERGTDTQYF

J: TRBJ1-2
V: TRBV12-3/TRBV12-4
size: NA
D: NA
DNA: TGTGCCAGTGGTCTAGCTGGGAGTCTTGGCTACACCTTC
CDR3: CASGLAGSLGYTF

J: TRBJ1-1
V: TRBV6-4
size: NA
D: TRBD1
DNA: TGTGCCAGCAGTCCTCTCGCTAGGGACAGGGTATTGAACACTGAAGCTTTCTTT
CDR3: CASSPLARDRVLNTEAFF

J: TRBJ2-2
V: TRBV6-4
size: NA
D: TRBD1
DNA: TGTGCCAGCAGTGTGACAGGGGGCACCGGGGAGCTGTTTTTT
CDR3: CASSVTGGTGELFF

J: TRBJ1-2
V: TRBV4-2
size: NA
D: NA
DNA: TGTGCCAGCAGCCAAGGGTCGGGGTACTATGGCTACACCTTC
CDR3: CASSQGSGYYGYTF

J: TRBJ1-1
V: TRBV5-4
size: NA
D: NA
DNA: TGTGCCAGCAGCTTGGCCGGGGTGAGGAACACTGAAGCTTTCTTT
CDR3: CASSLAGVRNTEAFF

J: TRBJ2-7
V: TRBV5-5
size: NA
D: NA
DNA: TGTGCCAGCAGTCTCGGGAATTCCTACGAGCAGTACTTC
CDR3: CASSLGNSYEQYF

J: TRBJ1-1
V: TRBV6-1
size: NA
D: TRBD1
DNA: TGTGCCAGCAGTGAAGGACAGGGAGGCACTGAAGCTTTCTTT
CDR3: CASSEGQGGTEAFF

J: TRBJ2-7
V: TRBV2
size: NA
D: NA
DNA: TGTGCCAGCAGTGGCGGTACCTACGAGCAGTACTTC
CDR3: CASSGGTYEQYF

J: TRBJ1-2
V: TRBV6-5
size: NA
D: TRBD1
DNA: TGTGCCAGCAGTTACCGGACAGGGTTCTATGGCTACACCTTC
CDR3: CASSYRTGFYGYTF

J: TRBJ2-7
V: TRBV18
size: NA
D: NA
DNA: TGTGCCAGCTCACCCCTCTCGGGGGGCTTGGGGGACTACGAGCAGTACTTC
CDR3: CASSPLSGGLGDYEQYF

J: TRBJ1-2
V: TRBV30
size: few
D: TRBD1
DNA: TGTGCCTGGAGCGGACGAGGGACAGAGAAGAGTGGTAGATATGGCTACACCTTC
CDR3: CAWSGRGTEKSGRYGYTF

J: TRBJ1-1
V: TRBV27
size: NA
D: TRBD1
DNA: TGTGCCAGCGGGACAGGGACCGGGCGAGCTTTCTTT
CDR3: CASGTGTGRAFF

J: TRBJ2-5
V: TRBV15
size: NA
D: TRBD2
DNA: TGTGCCACCAGCAGAGAAGGCGGGGGGAACCAAGAGACCCAGTACTTC
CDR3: CATSREGGGNQETQYF

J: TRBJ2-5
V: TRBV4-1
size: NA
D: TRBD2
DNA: TGCGCCAGCAGCCATGCGACTAGCGGGAGGTCAGAGACCCAGTACTTC
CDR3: CASSHATSGRSETQYF

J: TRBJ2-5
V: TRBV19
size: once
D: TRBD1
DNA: TGTGCCAGTAGTATCGACAGGGGTCAAGAGACCCAGTACTTC
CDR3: CASSIDRGQETQYF

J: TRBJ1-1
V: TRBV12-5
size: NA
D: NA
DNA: TGTGCTAGTGGTTTCTATAACACTGAAGCTTTCTTT
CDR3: CASGFYNTEAFF

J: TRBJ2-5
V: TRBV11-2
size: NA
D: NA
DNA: TGTGCCAGCAGCTTAGGTCAGGGTACTCTACAAGAGACCCAGTACTTC
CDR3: CASSLGQGTLQETQYF

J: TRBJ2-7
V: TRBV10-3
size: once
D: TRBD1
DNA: TGTGCCATCAGTGAGGGGACAGGGGGCGACGAGCAGTACTTC
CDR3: CAISEGTGGDEQYF

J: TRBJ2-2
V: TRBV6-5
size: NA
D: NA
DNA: TGTGCCAGCAAAATGGGGGGGGGCCCCGGGGAGCTGTTTTTT
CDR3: CASKMGGGPGELFF